This T cell receptor beta chain derives from a study of immune characteristics of hereditary and idiopathic chronic pancreatitis. With regard to the full study: Local pancreatic immune cells and TCRbeta repertoires were profiled in hereditary and idiopathic chronic pancreatitis and were compared with control organ donor pancreases. In total, about 5 control pancreases, 7 or 8 hereditary chronic pancreatitis pancreases and 6 idiopathic chronic pancreatitis pancreases underwent TCRbeta sequencing. The gDNA-based approach was selected because the approach required minimal in vitro experimental manipulation of T cells infiltrating the pancreas.

This clone was seen a handful of times. Its antigen remains undetermined. Base qualities were left out, and no much larger clone turns up one base away. Chronic pancreatitis pancreas tissue came from patients undergoing total pancreatectomy with islet autotransplantation (TPIAT). None of the chronic pancreatitis patients included in the study had a known history of diabetes. For TCRbeta sequencing, genomic DNA was extracted directly from bulk pancreas tissue without sorting T cells. At two US centers, pancreas tissues from patients and organ donors were collected on a consecutive basis. Paper-wide results and their limitations: Vbeta-Jbeta gene family usage, including TRBV10, TRBV19, TRBV23 and TRBV5, differed between hereditary and idiopathic chronic pancreatitis. Numbers of productive TCR rearrangements correlated positively with disease severity scores among some 14 chronic pancreatitis patients. Because patient tissue could be obtained only at the time of TPIAT, immune findings may have been influenced by differences in disease duration. Significantly increased TCRbeta repertoire diversity and reduced clonality were observed in both chronic pancreatitis groups relative to controls. The study did not include chronic pancreatitis caused by alcohol use.

The CDR3 goes from the cysteine to the phenylalanine over 15 residues. Only CDR3 DNA is held: 45 bases, read in frame from base 1. Unmatched junction bases come to 7, with V trimmed by 5 bases and J by 4 bases. CDR1 and CDR2 are read off the germline V gene as SGHTA and FQGNSA. Libraries were made using the immunoSEQ multiplex PCR assay. From pancreatic genomic DNA, the TCRbeta CDR3 region and adjacent sequences were amplified and sequenced. The published analysis was carried out like this. Repertoire diversity was assessed as a mean normalized Shannon-Wiener index, together with productive clonality and counts of productive rearrangements. Control and chronic pancreatitis repertoire metrics were compared with the nonparametric Mann-Whitney U test. A clonotype counted as shared when its CDR3beta sequence had identical amino acid composition and length across subjects. TCRdb took over this immuneACCESS table, retaining in-frame rearrangements with V and J assigned. Such tables are incomplete; in checked studies, under half of the missing clones stem from an unresolved V gene, and the remainder is unexplained. The V and J calls and clone size come from that table; D and trimming were worked out from the DNA. The sample records about 1,700 clones, about 80% of which are singletons. Of the sample, 7.7% is held by the ten largest clones.

Sample: pancreas tissue with hereditary chronic pancreatitis. This sequence was found in a human donor with chronic pancreatitis. The sequence links TRBV7-2 to TRBJ1-3; 8 central bases correspond to TRBD1. The DNA sequence follows: TGTGCCAGCAGCCCATTCCGGGACAGGGGAAACACCATATATTTT. Translated, this gives CASSPFRDRGNTIYF. With the portions outside the CDR3 filled from the reference TRBV7-2 and TRBJ1-3 genes, the complete variable region becomes GAGVSQSPSNKVTEKGKDVELRCDPISGHTALYWYRQSLGQGLEFLIYFQGNSAPDKSGLPSDRFSAERTGGSVSTLTIQRTQQEDSAVYLCASSPFRDRGNTIYFGEGSWLTVV.